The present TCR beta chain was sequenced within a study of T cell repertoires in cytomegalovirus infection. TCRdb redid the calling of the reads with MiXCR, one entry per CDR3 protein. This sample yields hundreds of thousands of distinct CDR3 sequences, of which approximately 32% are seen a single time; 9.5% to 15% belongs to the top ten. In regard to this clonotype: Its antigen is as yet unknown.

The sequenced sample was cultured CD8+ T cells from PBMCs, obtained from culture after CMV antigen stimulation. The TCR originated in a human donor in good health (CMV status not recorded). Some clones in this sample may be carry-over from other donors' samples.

This chain's CDR3 is CASSYSGRYYEQYF. CDR3 coding DNA: TGTGCCAGCAGTTACTCCGGGAGATACTACGAGCAGTACTTC. The rearrangement uses TRBV6-6 and TRBJ2-7; D is possibly TRBD2 (6 bases). V gave up 0 bases and J gave up 3 bases, with 9 bases separating them. The germline gives CDR1 MNHNY, CDR2 SVGAGI (reference sequence). The CDR3 sequence is 14 residues long.